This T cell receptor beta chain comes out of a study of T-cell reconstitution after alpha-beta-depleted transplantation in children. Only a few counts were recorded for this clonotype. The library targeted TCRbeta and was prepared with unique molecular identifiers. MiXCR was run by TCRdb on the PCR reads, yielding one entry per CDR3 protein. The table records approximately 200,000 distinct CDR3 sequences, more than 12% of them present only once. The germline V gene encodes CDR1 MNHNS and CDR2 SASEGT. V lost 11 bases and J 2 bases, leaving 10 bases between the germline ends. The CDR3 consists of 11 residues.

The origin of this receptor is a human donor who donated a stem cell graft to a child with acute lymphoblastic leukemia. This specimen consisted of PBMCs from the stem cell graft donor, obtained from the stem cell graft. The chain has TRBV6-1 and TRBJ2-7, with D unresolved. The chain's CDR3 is CAVRRAYEQYF. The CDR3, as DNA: TGTGCCGTCCGGCGTGCCTACGAGCAGTACTTC.